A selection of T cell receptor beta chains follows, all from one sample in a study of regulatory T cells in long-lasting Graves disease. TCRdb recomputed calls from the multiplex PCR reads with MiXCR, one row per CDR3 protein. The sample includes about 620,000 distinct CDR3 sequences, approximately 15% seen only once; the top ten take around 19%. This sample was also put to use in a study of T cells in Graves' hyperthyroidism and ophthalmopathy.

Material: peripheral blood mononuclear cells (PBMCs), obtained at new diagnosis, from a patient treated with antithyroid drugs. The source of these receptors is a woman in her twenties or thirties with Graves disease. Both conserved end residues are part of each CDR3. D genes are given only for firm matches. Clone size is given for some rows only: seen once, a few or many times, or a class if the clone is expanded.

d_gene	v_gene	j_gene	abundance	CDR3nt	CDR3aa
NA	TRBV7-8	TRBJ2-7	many	TGTGCCAGCAGCCTATCCGTCTACGAGCAGTACTTC	CASSLSVYEQYF
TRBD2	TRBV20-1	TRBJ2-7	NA	TGCAGTGCTAGAGGCGAGGCGGGAGTTAGGGGAATCCTTCGCTACGAGCAGTACTTC	CSARGEAGVRGILRYEQYF
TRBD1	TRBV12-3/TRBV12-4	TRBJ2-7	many	TGTGCCAGCAGTTTAACGACGGACAGGTCCTCCTACGAGCAGTACTTC	CASSLTTDRSSYEQYF
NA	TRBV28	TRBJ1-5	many	TGTGCCAGCAGCTTTCTCCGCCGGGACCAAAATCAGCCCCAGCATTTT	CASSFLRRDQNQPQHF
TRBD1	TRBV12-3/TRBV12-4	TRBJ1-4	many	TGTGCCAGCAGTATACTCGGGACAGGGTATGAAAAACTGTTTTTT	CASSILGTGYEKLFF
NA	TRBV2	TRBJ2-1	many	TGTGCCAGCATTAGGACGGGAGTCTACAATGAGCAGTTCTTC	CASIRTGVYNEQFF
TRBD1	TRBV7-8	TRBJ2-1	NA	TGTGCCAGCAGCCCAGGGACAGGGTGGTACGAGCAGTTCTTC	CASSPGTGWYEQFF
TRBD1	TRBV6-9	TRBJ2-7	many	TGTGCCAGCAGTTCCGGGACAGGGGGCTTGGGAGAGCAGTACTTC	CASSSGTGGLGEQYF
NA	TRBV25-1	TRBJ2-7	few	TGTGCCAGCAGTGGCCCCGGGGTAGTGGGCTCCTACGAGCAGTACTTC	CASSGPGVVGSYEQYF
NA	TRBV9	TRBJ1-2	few	TGTGCCAGCAGCGTGTCCCCTGTCGGAGAGGGCTACACCTTC	CASSVSPVGEGYTF
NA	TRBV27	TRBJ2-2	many	TGTGCCAGCAGTTTAGAGGGTCTGCACACCGGGGAGCTGTTTTTT	CASSLEGLHTGELFF
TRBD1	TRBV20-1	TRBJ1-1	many	TGCAGTGCTAGAGATCGGACAGGGGAGTTTGGCACTGAAGCTTTCTTT	CSARDRTGEFGTEAFF
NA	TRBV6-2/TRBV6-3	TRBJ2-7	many	TGTGCCAGCAGTAGCGGTTATTCCTACGAGCAGTACTTC	CASSSGYSYEQYF
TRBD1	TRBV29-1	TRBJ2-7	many	TGCAGCGTTGAGACCCGACAGGGATACGAGCAGTACTTC	CSVETRQGYEQYF
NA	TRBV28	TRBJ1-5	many	TGTGCCAGCAGTTTGCCCCTTGCGGGCAATCAGCCCCAGCATTTT	CASSLPLAGNQPQHF
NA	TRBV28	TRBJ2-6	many	TGTGCCAGCAGTTTGCATCGTCTGGGCAGGGATCGCTCTGGGGCCAACGTCCTGACTTTC	CASSLHRLGRDRSGANVLTF
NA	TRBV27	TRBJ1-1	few	TGTGCCAGCAGTTTAACCGGACAGATAAGAGACGAAGCTTTCTTT	CASSLTGQIRDEAFF
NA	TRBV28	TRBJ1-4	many	TGTGCCAGCAGTTTAGGGGACGGACTTGCGAAACTGTTTTTT	CASSLGDGLAKLFF
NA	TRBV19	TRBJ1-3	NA	TGTGCCAGTAGTATTTTGAGGCTGAACTCTGGAAACACCATATATTTT	CASSILRLNSGNTIYF
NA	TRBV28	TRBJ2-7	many	TGTGCCAGCTCGACATTCTGGCTGGAGACCGACTACGAGCAGTACTTC	CASSTFWLETDYEQYF
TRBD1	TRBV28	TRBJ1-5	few	TGTGCCAGCAGTTCATGGACAGGGGGCCCTTTCAATCAGCCCCAGCATTTT	CASSSWTGGPFNQPQHF